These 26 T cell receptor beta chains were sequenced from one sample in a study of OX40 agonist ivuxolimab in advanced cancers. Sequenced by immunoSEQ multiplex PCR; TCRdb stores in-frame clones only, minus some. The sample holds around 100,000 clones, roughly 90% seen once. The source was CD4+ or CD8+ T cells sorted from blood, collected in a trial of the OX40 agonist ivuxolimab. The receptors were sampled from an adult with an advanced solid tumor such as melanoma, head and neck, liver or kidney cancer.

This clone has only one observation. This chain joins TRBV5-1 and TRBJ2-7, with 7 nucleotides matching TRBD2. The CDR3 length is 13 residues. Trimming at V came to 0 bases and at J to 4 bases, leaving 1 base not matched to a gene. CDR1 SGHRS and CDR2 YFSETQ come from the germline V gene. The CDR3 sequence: CASSLAGRYEQYF. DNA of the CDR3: TGCGCCAGCAGCTTGGCCGGGAGGTACGAGCAGTACTTC.

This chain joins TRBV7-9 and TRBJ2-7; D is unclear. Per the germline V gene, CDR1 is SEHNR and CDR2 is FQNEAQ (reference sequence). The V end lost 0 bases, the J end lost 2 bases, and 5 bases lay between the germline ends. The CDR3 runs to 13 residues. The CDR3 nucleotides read TGTGCCAGCAGCTTAGCGTATGCCTACGAGCAGTACTTC. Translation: CASSLAYAYEQYF.

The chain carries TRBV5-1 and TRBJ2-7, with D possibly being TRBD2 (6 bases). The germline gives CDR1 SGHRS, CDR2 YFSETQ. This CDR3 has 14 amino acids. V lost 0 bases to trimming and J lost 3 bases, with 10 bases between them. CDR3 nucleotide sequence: TGCGCCAGCAGCTTGGGAGGAGCGGGCTACGAGCAGTACTTC. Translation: CASSLGGAGYEQYF. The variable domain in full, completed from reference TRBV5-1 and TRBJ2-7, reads KAGVTQTPRYLIKTRGQQVTLSCSPISGHRSVSWYQQTPGQGLQFLFEYFSETQRNKGNFPGRFSGRQFSNSRSEMNVSTLELGDSALYLCASSLGGAGYEQYFGPGTRLTVT.

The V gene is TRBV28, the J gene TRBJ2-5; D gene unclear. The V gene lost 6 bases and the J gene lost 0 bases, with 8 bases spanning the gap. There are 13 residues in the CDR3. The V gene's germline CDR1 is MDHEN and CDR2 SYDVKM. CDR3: CASRSTNQETQYF. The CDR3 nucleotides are TGTGCCAGCAGATCGACAAACCAAGAGACCCAGTACTTC.

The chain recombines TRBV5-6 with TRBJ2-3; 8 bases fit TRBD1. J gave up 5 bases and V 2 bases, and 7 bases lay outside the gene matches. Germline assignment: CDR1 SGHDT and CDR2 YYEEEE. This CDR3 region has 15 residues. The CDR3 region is CASSLSGGLLDTQYF. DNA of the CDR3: TGTGCCAGCAGCTTATCAGGGGGCTTGCTAGATACGCAGTATTTT.

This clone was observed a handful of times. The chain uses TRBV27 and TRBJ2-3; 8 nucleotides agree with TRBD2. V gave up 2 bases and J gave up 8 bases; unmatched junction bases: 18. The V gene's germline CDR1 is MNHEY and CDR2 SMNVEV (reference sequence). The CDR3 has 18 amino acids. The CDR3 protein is CASSLISPSGSGTGTQYF. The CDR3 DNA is TGTGCCAGCAGTTTAATTTCGCCTAGCGGGTCGGGCACGGGTACGCAGTATTTT.

CDR3 sequence: CASSLEGAGPSEQYF. The CDR3 nucleotides are TGTGCCAGCAGCTTGGAGGGGGCGGGACCCTCCGAGCAGTACTTC. The chain combines TRBV5-5 with TRBJ2-7; D is possibly TRBD1 (7 bases). CDR3 length: 15 amino acids. Between the trimmed V and J ends, which lost 0 bases and 6 bases, there was a span of 16 bases. Germline-derived CDR1 and CDR2 are SGHKS and YYEKEE (reference sequence). Looking up the rest from reference TRBV5-5 and TRBJ2-7 gives the full variable domain: DAGVTQSPTHLIKTRGQQVTLRCSPISGHKSVSWYQQVLGQGPQFIFQYYEKEERGRGNFPDRFSARQFPNYSSELNVNALLLGDSALYLCASSLEGAGPSEQYFGPGTRLTVT.

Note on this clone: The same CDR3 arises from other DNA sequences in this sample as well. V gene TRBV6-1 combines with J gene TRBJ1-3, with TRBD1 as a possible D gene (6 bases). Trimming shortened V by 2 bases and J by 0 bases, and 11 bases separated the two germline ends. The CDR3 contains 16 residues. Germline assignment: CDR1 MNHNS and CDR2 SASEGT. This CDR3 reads CASSESRGGSGNTIYF. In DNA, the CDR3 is TGTGCCAGCAGTGAATCGAGAGGGGGCTCTGGAAACACCATATATTTT.

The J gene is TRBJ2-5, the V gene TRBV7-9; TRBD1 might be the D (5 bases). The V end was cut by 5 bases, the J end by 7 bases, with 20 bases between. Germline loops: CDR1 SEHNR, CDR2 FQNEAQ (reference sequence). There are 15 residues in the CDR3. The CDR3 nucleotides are TGTGCCAGCAGCGGACGTATAGGGGCGTTCGGGACCCAGTACTTC. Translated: CASSGRIGAFGTQYF.

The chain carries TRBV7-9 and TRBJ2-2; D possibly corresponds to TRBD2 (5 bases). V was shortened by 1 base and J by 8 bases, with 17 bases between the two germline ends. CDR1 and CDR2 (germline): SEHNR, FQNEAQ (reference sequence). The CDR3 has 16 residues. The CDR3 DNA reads TGTGCCAGCAGCTTAGACGGTATTCGGGGAAGTGGGGAGCTGTTTTTT. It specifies CASSLDGIRGSGELFF.

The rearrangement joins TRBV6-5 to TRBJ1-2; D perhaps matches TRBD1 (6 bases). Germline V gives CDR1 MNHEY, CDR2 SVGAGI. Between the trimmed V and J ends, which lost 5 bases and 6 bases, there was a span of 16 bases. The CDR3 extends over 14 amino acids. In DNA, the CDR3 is TGTGCCAGCAGTGAAGATTGGGCAGGGGATGGCTACACCTTC. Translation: CASSEDWAGDGYTF.

The CDR3 is CASSPRSTLAGPNTGELFF. CDR3 coding DNA: TGTGCCAGCTCCCCAAGGAGTACTTTAGCGGGCCCGAACACCGGGGAGCTGTTTTTT. The chain is built from TRBV18 and TRBJ2-2; 7 nucleotides align to TRBD2. CDR3 length: 19 amino acids. After removal of 6 bases from V and 0 bases from J, the junction contained 16 bases not matched to a gene. CDR1 and CDR2 (germline): KGHSH, LQKENI.

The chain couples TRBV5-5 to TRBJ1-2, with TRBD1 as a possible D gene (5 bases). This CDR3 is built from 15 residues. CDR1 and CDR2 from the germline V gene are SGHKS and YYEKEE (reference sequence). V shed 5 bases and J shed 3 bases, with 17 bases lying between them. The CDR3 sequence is CASSLTVAIDYGYTF. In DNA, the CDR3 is TGTGCCAGCAGTCTGACAGTGGCCATTGACTATGGCTACACCTTC. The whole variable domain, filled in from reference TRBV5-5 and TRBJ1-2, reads DAGVTQSPTHLIKTRGQQVTLRCSPISGHKSVSWYQQVLGQGPQFIFQYYEKEERGRGNFPDRFSARQFPNYSSELNVNALLLGDSALYLCASSLTVAIDYGYTFGSGTRLTVV.

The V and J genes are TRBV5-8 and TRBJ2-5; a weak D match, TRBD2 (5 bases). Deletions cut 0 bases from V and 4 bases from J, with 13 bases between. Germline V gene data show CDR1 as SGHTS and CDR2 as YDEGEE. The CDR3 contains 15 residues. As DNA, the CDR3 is TGTGCCAGCAGCTTGGTTGGGTCCCGGGGAGAGACCCAGTACTTC. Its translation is CASSLVGSRGETQYF. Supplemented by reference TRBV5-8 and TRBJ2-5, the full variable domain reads EAGVTQSPTHLIKTRGQQATLRCSPISGHTSVYWYQQALGLGLQFLLWYDEGEERNRGNFPPRFSGRQFPNYSSELNVNALELEDSALYLCASSLVGSRGETQYFGPGTRLLVL.

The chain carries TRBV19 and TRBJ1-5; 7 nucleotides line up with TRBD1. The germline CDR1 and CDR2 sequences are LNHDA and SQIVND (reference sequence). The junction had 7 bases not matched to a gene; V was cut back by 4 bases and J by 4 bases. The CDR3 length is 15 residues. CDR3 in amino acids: CASSRVTGINQPQHF. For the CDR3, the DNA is TGTGCCAGTAGTAGGGTGACAGGGATTAATCAGCCCCAGCATTTT.

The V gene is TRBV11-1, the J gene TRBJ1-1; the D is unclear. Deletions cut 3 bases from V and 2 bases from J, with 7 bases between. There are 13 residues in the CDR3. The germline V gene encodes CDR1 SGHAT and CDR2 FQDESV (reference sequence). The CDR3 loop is CASSLDGNTEAFF. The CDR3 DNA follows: TGTGCCAGCAGCTTGGACGGAAACACTGAAGCTTTCTTT. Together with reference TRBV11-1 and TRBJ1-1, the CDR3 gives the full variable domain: EAEVAQSPRYKITEKSQAVAFWCDPISGHATLYWYRQILGQGPELLVQFQDESVVDDSQLPKDRFSAERLKGVDSTLKIQPAELGDSAMYLCASSLDGNTEAFFGQGTRLTVV.

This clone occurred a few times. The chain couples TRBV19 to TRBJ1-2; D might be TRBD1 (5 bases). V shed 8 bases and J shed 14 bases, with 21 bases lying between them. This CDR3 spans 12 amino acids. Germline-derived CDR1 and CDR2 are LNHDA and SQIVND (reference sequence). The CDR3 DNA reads TGTGCCAGTTCGCATCTCCAGGGAAAGGAAACCTTC. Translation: CASSHLQGKETF.

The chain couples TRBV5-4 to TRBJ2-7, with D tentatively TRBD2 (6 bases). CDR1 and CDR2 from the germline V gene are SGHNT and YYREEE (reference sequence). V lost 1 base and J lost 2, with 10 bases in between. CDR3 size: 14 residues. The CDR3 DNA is TGTGCCAGCAGCTTGCCCGGGAGCGCCTACGAGCAGTACTTC. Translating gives CASSLPGSAYEQYF.

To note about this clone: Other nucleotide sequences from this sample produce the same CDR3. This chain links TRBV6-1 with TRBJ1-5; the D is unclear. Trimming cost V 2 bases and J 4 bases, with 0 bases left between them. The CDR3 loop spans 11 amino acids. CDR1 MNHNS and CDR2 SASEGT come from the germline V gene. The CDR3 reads CASSENQPQHF. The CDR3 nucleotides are TGTGCCAGCAGTGAAAATCAGCCCCAGCATTTT.

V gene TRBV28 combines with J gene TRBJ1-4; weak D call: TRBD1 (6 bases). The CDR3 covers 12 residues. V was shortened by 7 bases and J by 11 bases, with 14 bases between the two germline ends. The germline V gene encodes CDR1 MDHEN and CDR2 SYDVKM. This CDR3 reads CASKDSRLKLFF. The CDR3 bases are TGTGCCAGCAAGGACAGCCGTTTGAAACTGTTTTTT.

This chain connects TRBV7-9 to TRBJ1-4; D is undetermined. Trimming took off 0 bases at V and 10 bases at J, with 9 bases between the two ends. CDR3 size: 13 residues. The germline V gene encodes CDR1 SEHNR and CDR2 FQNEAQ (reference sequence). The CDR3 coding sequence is TGTGCCAGCAGCTTAGCTGGGCCCGTAAAACTGTTTTTT. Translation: CASSLAGPVKLFF. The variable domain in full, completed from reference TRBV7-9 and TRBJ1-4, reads DTGVSQNPRHKITKRGQNVTFRCDPISEHNRLYWYRQTLGQGPEFLTYFQNEAQLEKSRLLSDRFSAERPKGSFSTLEIQRTEQGDSAMYLCASSLAGPVKLFFGSGTQLSVL.

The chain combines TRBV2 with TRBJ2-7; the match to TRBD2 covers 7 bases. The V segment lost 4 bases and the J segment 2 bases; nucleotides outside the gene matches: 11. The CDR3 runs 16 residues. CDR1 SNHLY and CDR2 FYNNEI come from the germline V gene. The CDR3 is CASSVVGRGATYEQYF. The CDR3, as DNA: TGTGCCAGCAGTGTGGTGGGGAGGGGCGCTACCTACGAGCAGTACTTC. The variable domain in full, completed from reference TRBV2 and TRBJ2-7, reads EPEVTQTPSHQVTQMGQEVILRCVPISNHLYFYWYRQILGQKVEFLVSFYNNEISEKSEIFDDQFSVERPDGSNFTLKIRSTKLEDSAMYFCASSVVGRGATYEQYFGPGTRLTVT.

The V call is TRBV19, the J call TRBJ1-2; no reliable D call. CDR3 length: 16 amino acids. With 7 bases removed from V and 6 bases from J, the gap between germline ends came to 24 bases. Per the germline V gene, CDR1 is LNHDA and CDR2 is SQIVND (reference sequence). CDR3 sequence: CASTDTAGSSLNGYTF. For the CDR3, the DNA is TGTGCCAGTACCGACACCGCAGGTTCTAGTCTAAATGGCTACACCTTC. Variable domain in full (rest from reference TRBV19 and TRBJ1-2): DGGITQSPKYLFRKEGQNVTLSCEQNLNHDAMYWYRQDPGQGLRLIYYSQIVNDFQKGDIAEGYSVSREKKESFPLTVTSAQKNPTAFYLCASTDTAGSSLNGYTFGSGTRLTVV.

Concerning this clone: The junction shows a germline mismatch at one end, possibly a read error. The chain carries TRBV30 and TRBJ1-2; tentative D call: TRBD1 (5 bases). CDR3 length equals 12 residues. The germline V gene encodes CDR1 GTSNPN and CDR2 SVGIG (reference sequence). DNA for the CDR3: TGTGCCTGGAGCCTTACACCCCGGGACTGGTGCTTC. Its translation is CAWSLTPRDWCF.

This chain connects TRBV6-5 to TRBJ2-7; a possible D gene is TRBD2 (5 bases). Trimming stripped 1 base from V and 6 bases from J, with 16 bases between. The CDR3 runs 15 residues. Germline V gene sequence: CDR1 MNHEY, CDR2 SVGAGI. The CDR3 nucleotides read TGTGCCAGCAGTTACTTTAACGGGGAACGGATCGAGCAGTACTTC. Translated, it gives CASSYFNGERIEQYF.

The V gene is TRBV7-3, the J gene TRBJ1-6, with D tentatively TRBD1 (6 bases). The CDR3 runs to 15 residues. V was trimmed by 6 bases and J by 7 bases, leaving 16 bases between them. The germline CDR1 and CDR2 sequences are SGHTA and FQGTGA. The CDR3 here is CASSPRGWGNSPLHF. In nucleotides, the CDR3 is TGTGCCAGCAGTCCCAGGGGTTGGGGGAATTCACCCCTCCACTTT.